The T cell receptor beta chain under discussion was sequenced for a study of T-cell reconstitution after alpha-beta-depleted transplantation in children. From germline, CDR1 is LNHNV and CDR2 YYDKDF (reference sequence). Trimming cost V 0 bases and J 7 bases; bases outside gene matches: 10. There are 16 residues in the CDR3. Whole-study results and caveats: One year post-transplant, T-cell counts and diversity were largely derived from T cells produced anew. It was surviving recipient T cells and thymic progenitors that gave some patients high TCRbeta diversity at day 60. Reported findings indicate that, about two months after transplant, alpha-beta T cells came from several hundred expanded clones, which were derived from non-depleted graft cells.

The sample holds many counts of this clonotype. The target antigen is unknown. Unique molecular identifiers were built into the TCRbeta library. One entry per CDR3 protein results from TCRdb running MiXCR on the PCR reads. The table has some 190,000 distinct CDR3 sequences, around 10% seen once; the top ten hold less than 15%. The chain recombines TRBV15 with TRBJ2-5, with 8 bases aligning to TRBD1. Sequenced material: PBMCs, taken before TCRalphabeta/CD19-depleted stem cell transplant. The receptor comes from a boy between 2 and 10 years old with acute myeloid leukemia, due to receive a stem cell transplant. The CDR3, as DNA: TGTGCCACCAGCAGAGATAGGCAGGGGGCTTCTGTGACCCAGTACTTC. It encodes CATSRDRQGASVTQYF. The variable domain in full, completed from reference TRBV15 and TRBJ2-5, reads DAMVIQNPRYQVTQFGKPVTLSCSQTLNHNVMYWYQQKSSQAPKLLFHYYDKDFNNEADTPDNFQSRRPNTSFCFLDIRSPGLGDTAMYLCATSRDRQGASVTQYFGPGTRLLVL.